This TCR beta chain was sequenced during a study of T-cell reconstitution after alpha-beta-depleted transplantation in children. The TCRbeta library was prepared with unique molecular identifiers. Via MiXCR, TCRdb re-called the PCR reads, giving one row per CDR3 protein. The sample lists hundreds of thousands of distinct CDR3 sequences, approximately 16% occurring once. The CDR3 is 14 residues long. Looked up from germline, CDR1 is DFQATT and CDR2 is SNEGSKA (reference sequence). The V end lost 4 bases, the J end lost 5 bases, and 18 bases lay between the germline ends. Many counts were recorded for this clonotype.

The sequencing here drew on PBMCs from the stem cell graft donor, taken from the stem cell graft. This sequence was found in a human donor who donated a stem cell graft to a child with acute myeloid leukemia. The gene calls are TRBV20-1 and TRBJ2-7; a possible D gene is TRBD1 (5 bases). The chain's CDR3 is CSAIPGRVFNEQYF. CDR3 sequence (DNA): TGCAGTGCTATCCCTGGCAGGGTATTCAACGAGCAGTACTTC.